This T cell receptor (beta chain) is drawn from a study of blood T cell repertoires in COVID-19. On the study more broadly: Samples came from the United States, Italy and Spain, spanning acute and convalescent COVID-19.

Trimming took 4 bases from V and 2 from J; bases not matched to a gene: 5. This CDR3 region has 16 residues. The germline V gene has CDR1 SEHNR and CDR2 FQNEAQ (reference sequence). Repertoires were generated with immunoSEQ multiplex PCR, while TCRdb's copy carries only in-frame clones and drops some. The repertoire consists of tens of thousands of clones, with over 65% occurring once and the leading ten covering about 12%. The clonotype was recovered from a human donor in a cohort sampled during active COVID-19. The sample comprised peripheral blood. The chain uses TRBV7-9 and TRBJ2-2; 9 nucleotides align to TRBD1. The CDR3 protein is CASSSRTGDNTGELFF. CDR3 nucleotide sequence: TGTGCCAGCAGCTCAAGGACAGGGGATAACACCGGGGAGCTGTTTTTT.